This is a list of T cell receptor beta chains from one sample in a study of T cell repertoires in cytomegalovirus infection. TCRdb reprocessed the reads with MiXCR, giving one entry per CDR3 protein. The sample holds over 50,000 distinct CDR3 sequences, around 20% seen once. These TCRs are of unknown antigen specificity. Sequenced material: CD8+ T cells from cultured PBMCs, taken from culture after CMV antigen stimulation. These receptors came from a human donor in good health (CMV status not recorded). Some clones in this sample may be carry-over from other donors' samples. The CDR3 runs from the conserved cysteine through the conserved F or W. The D gene is left open where the match is weak. The listing skips clone size in some rows; elsewhere it reads once, few, many or a size class.

abundance,d_gene,v_gene,j_gene,CDR3aa,CDR3nt
.,TRBD1,TRBV4-1,TRBJ2-1,CASSSPGTVYNEQFF,TGCGCCAGCAGCTCTCCGGGGACAGTCTACAATGAGCAGTTCTTC
few,.,TRBV4-3,TRBJ2-7,CASSQVAVETYEQYF,TGCGCCAGCAGCCAAGTCGCAGTGGAGACGTACGAGCAGTACTTC
few,TRBD1,TRBV2,TRBJ1-2,CASSAKQGQWGYTF,TGTGCCAGCAGCGCAAAACAGGGGCAGTGGGGCTACACCTTC
.,.,TRBV10-3,TRBJ1-1,CAISEAGGGTEAFF,TGTGCCATCAGTGAGGCAGGCGGGGGAACTGAAGCTTTCTTT
few,.,TRBV12-3/TRBV12-4,TRBJ2-5,CASLLGGGLQETQYF,TGTGCCAGCCTCCTTGGGGGGGGGCTCCAAGAGACCCAGTACTTC
.,.,TRBV7-2,TRBJ1-5,CASGLNRVHSNQPQHF,TGTGCCAGCGGCCTGAACCGGGTCCATAGCAATCAGCCCCAGCATTTT
.,.,TRBV4-1,TRBJ2-7,CASSQDRKTATYEQYF,TGCGCCAGCAGCCAAGATCGGAAAACAGCCACCTACGAGCAGTACTTC
.,.,TRBV19,TRBJ1-5,CASSIGAGYSNQPQHF,TGTGCCAGTAGTATCGGGGCAGGCTATAGCAATCAGCCCCAGCATTTT
once,.,TRBV5-1,TRBJ1-2,CASSLGDGFFTF,TGCGCCAGCAGCTTGGGGGATGGGTTCTTCACCTTC
.,.,TRBV7-8,TRBJ2-3,CASRPRGDTQYF,TGTGCCAGCAGACCTAGAGGGGATACGCAGTATTTT